This TCR beta chain was recorded in a study of blood T cell repertoires in COVID-19. Whole-study context: Acute-phase and convalescent COVID-19 samples originated in the United States, Italy and Spain. The analysed material was cDNA or gDNA that came from T cells, B-cell-depleted T cells, or PBMCs.

Germline V lookup: CDR1 SGHTS, CDR2 YDEGEE. V lost 3 bases and J lost 2; bases outside the gene matches: 5. This CDR3 comprises 15 residues. Original handling: Amplification of reference gene primers provided the estimated nucleated cell counts. Using immunoSEQ multiplex PCR, the repertoire was profiled, and TCRdb retains in-frame clones only, with some absent. The DNA was the basis for D and trimming; V, J and clone size are from that table. The sample has some 80,000 clones, more than 75% seen once. This chain uses TRBV5-8 with TRBJ1-5, with 7 bases lining up with TRBD1. Specimen: peripheral blood. This TCR came from a human donor in a cohort sampled during active COVID-19. CDR3 nucleotide sequence: TGTGCCAGCAGCTCCGGGACAGCCGGCAATCAGCCCCAGCATTTT. It yields the protein CASSSGTAGNQPQHF.